These 8 T cell receptor beta chains share one sample of origin, sequenced in a study of CD8 T cells in ankylosing spondylitis. Study conclusions and caveats: Blood of patients with ankylosing spondylitis appeared to be characterized by a TCR beta motif of about 8 highly homologous variants.

TCRdb re-called the 5' RACE reads with MiXCR, one entry per CDR3 protein. The table lists more than 300,000 distinct CDR3 sequences, roughly 8% of them singletons. These receptors' antigens are unknown. Input material: blood, either unsorted or a sorted T cell fraction (not recorded which). These receptors all come from a male donor with ankylosing spondylitis.

This clonotype was counted only a few times. The V gene is TRBV18, the J gene TRBJ2-6; D is possibly TRBD2 (5 bases). Germline V gene data show CDR1 as KGHSH and CDR2 as LQKENI. The CDR3 is 17 amino acids. V was trimmed by 4 bases and J by 0 bases, leaving 13 bases between them. For the CDR3, the DNA is TGTGCCAGCTCACAGATGGCCGGGAACTCTGGGGCCAACGTCCTGACTTTC. It yields the protein CASSQMAGNSGANVLTF. Full variable domain (remainder filled in from reference TRBV18 and TRBJ2-6): NAGVMQNPRHLVRRRGQEARLRCSPMKGHSHVYWYRQLPEEGLKFMVYLQKENIIDESGMPKERFSAEFPKEGPSILRIQQVVRGDSAAYFCASSQMAGNSGANVLTFGAGSRLTVL.

The rearrangement uses TRBV4-1 and TRBJ2-1; 8 bases agree with TRBD1. Germline loops: CDR1 MGHRA, CDR2 YSYEKL. CDR3 size: 16 residues. Trimming removed 4 bases from V and 5 bases from J; junction bases left unmatched: 10. The CDR3 sequence is CASSRIPGQANNEQFF. CDR3 coding DNA: TGCGCCAGCAGCCGGATCCCGGGACAGGCCAACAATGAGCAGTTCTTC.

This clonotype was observed at least ten times. The chain uses TRBV12-3 or TRBV12-4 and TRBJ1-1; D possibly corresponds to TRBD1 (5 bases). The CDR3 covers 14 residues. Deletions cut 6 bases from V and 3 bases from J, with 14 bases between. The CDR3 region has the DNA TGTGCCAGCAGCTATATAGGAGGGGACACTGAAGCTTTCTTT. Protein: CASSYIGGDTEAFF.

This clonotype was found many times. V usage is TRBV3-1 and J usage is TRBJ2-5, with TRBD1 matching over 7 bases. Germline values: CDR1 LGHDT, CDR2 YNNKEL (reference sequence). V was pared by 3 bases and J by 1 base, with 2 bases of the junction left unmatched. The CDR3 extends over 14 amino acids. The chain's CDR3 is CASSQGQSQETQYF. In DNA form, the CDR3 reads TGTGCCAGCAGCCAGGGACAGTCCCAAGAGACCCAGTACTTC.

This clonotype was detected a few times. V usage is TRBV3-1 and J usage is TRBJ2-5; possibly TRBD1 or TRBD2 for D (6 bases each). With 0 bases removed from V and 4 bases from J, the gap between germline ends came to 15 bases. CDR3 length equals 16 residues. From germline, CDR1 is LGHDT and CDR2 YNNKEL (reference sequence). CDR3 DNA: TGTGCCAGCAGCCAAGATCCAGGGACGGGGGCAGAGACCCAGTACTTC. This translates into CASSQDPGTGAETQYF.

V usage is TRBV20-1 and J usage is TRBJ2-7; possibly TRBD2 for D (5 bases). V was pared by 5 bases and J by 5 bases, with 22 bases between. CDR1 is DFQATT and CDR2 is SNEGSKA in the germline V gene (reference sequence). This CDR3 comprises 15 residues. DNA of the CDR3: TGCAGTGCTGTCCTCCCTCGGGGTCTAGAGGACGAGCAGTACTTC. Amino acid sequence: CSAVLPRGLEDEQYF.

The table lists this clonotype with many counts. The chain uses TRBV6-1 and TRBJ2-2; the match to TRBD2 covers 7 bases. J lost 0 bases, V lost 7 bases, and 11 bases had no gene match. Germline CDR1 is MNHNS and CDR2 is SASEGT. There are 17 residues in the CDR3. The CDR3 DNA follows: TGTGCCAGCAAACTCGGGGCGGGAGCCACGAACACCGGGGAGCTGTTTTTT. Translated: CASKLGAGATNTGELFF.

This clonotype showed up many times. The chain employs TRBV3-1 and TRBJ1-2; D remains unclear. CDR3 length: 14 amino acids. The V end was cut by 0 bases, the J end by 7 bases, with 12 bases between. Germline-derived CDR1 and CDR2 are LGHDT and YNNKEL (reference sequence). CDR3 sequence: CASSQDPEVGGYTF. In DNA, the CDR3 is TGTGCCAGCAGCCAAGATCCGGAGGTCGGTGGCTACACCTTC.